This TCR beta chain was recovered during a study of CD4 T cells in relation to SARS-CoV-2 and coronaviruses. Deep TCR-beta sequencing used DNA from uncultured naive and memory CD4+ T cells. Profiled with immunoSEQ multiplex PCR; TCRdb holds only in-frame clones, not every one. The table has approximately 70,000 clones, approximately 93% seen once; the top ten hold approximately 0.21%. The germline V gene has CDR1 LNHDA and CDR2 SQIVND (reference sequence). Trimming left V 6 bases short and J 8 bases short, with 13 bases between. This CDR3 has 12 residues. Unexposed donor CD4+ T cells date from about 2011-2019, before the COVID-19 pandemic.

This TCR came from a human donor in good health. The genes are TRBV19 and TRBJ1-1; D may be TRBD1 (5 bases). Sample: naive CD4+ T cells from PBMCs. The sample's subset: naive CD4+ T cells isolated by negative enrichment. The CDR3 coding sequence is TGTGCCAGTAGAGGCTCCGGGGGGGAAGCTTTCTTT. As protein: CASRGSGGEAFF. Drawing the rest from reference TRBV19 and TRBJ1-1, the complete variable domain is DGGITQSPKYLFRKEGQNVTLSCEQNLNHDAMYWYRQDPGQGLRLIYYSQIVNDFQKGDIAEGYSVSREKKESFPLTVTSAQKNPTAFYLCASRGSGGEAFFGQGTRLTVV.